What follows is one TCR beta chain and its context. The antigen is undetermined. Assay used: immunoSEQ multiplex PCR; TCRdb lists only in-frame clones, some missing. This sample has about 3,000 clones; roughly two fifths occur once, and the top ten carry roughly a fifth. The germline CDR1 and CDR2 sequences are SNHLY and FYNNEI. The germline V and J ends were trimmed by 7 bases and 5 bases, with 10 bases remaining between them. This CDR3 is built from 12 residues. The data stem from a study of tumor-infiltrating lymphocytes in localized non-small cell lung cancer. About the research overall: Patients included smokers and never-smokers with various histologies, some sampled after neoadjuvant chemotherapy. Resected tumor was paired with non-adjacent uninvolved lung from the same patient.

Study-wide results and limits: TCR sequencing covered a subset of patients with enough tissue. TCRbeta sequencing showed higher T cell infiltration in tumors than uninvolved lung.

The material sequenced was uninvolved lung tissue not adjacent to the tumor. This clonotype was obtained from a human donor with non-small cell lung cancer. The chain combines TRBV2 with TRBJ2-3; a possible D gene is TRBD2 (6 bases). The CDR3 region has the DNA TGTGCCAGCACGGGGGTGAGAGATACGCAGTATTTT. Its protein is CASTGVRDTQYF.